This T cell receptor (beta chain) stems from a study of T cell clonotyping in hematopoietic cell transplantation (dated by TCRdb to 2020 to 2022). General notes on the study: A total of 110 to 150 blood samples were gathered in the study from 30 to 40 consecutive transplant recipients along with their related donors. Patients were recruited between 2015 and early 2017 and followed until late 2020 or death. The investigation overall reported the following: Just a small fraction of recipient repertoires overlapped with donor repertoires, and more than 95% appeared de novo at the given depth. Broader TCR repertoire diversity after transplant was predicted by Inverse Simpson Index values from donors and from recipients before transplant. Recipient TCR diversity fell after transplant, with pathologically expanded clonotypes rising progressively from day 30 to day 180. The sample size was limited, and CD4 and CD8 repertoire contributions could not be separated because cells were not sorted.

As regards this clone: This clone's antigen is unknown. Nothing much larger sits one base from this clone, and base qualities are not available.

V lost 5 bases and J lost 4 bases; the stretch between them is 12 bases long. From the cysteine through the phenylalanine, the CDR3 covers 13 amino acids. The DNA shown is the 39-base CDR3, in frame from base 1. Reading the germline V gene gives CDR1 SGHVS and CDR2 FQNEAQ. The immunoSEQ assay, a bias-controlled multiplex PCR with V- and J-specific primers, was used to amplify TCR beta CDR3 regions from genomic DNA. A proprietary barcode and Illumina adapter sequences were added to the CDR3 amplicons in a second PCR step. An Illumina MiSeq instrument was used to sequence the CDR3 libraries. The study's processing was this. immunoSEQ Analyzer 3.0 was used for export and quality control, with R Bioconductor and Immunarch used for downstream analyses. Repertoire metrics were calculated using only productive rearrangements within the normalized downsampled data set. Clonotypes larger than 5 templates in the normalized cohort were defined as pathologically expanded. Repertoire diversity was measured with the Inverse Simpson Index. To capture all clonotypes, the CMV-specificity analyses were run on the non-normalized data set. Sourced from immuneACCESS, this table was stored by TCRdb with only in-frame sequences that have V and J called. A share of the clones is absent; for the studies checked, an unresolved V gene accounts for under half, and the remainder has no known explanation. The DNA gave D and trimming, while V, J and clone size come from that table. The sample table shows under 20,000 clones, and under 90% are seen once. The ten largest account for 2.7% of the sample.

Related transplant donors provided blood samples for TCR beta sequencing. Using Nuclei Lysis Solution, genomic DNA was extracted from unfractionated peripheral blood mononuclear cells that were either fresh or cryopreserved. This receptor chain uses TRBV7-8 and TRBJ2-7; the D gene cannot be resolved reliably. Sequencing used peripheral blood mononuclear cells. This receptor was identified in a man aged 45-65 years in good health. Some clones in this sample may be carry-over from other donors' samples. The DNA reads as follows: TGTGCCAGCAGCCAGAGGCCCGGGTACGAGCAGTACTTC. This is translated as CASSQRPGYEQYF.